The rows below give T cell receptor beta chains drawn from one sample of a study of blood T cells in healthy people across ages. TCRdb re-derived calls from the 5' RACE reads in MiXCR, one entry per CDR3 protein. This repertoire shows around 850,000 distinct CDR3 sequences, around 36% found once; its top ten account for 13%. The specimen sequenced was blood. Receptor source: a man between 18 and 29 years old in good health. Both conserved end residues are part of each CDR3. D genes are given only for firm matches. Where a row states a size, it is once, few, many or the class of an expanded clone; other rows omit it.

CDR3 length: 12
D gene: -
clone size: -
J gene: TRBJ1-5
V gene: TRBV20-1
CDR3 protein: CSARGLNQPQHF
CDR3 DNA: TGCAGTGCTAGGGGACTCAATCAGCCCCAGCATTTT

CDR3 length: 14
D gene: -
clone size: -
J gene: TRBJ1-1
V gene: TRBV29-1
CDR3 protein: CSMDGTQRNTEAFF
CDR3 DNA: TGCAGCATGGACGGGACACAAAGGAACACTGAAGCTTTCTTT

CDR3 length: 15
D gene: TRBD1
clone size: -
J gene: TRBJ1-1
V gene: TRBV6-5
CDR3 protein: CASSYGDRENTEAFF
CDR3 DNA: TGTGCCAGCAGTTACGGGGACAGGGAAAACACTGAAGCTTTCTTT

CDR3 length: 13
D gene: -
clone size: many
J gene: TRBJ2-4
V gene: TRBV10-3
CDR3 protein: CAISETERSIQYF
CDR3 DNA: TGTGCCATCAGTGAGACAGAACGGAGCATTCAGTACTTC

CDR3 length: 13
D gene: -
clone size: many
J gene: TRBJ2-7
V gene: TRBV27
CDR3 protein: CASSSPTSNEQYF
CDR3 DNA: TGTGCCAGCAGTAGTCCTACATCGAACGAGCAGTACTTC

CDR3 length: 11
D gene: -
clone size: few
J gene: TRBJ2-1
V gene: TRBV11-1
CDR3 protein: CASSFGPEQFF
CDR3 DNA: TGTGCCAGCAGCTTCGGGCCTGAGCAGTTCTTC

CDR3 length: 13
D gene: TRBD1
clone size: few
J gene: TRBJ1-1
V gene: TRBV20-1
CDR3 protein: CSYGDRQNTEAFF
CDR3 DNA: TGCAGCTATGGGGACAGGCAGAACACTGAAGCTTTCTTT

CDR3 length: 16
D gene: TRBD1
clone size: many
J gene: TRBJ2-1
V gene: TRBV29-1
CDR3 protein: CSVEGTGGRSYNEQFF
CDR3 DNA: TGCAGCGTTGAGGGGACAGGGGGCCGATCCTACAATGAGCAGTTCTTC

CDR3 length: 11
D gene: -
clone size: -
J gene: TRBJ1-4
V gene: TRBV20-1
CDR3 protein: CSARAQLGLFF
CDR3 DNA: TGCAGTGCTAGAGCTCAACTAGGACTGTTTTTT

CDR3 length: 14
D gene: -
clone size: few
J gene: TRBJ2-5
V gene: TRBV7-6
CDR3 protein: CASSIEWGAREQYF
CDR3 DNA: TGTGCCAGCAGCATTGAATGGGGGGCCAGGGAGCAGTACTTC

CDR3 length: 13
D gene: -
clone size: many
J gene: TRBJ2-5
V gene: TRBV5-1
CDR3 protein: CASSISGQETQYF
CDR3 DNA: TGCGCCAGCAGCATTAGCGGCCAAGAGACCCAGTACTTC

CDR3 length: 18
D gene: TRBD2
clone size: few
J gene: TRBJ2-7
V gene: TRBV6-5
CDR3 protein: CASSFSRTSGGTAYEQYF
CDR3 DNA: TGTGCCAGCAGTTTCTCGCGGACTAGCGGGGGGACTGCCTACGAGCAGTACTTC

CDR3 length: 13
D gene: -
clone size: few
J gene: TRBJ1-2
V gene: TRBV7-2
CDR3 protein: CASSKAVADGYTF
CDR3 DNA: TGTGCCAGCAGCAAAGCAGTTGCAGATGGCTACACCTTC

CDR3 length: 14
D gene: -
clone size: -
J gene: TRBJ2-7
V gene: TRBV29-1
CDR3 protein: CSVLGGPTNYEQYF
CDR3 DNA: TGCAGCGTTTTGGGGGGCCCCACCAACTACGAGCAGTACTTC

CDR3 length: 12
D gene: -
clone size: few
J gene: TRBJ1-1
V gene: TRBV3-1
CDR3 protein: CASSQGAAKAFF
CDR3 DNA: TGTGCCAGCAGCCAAGGGGCAGCTAAAGCTTTCTTT

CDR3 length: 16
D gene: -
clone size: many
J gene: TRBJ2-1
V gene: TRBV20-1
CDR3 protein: CSAREIAESSYNEQFF
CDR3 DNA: TGCAGTGCTAGAGAAATAGCGGAGAGCTCCTACAATGAGCAGTTCTTC

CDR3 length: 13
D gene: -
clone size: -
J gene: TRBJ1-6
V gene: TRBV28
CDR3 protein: CASSLGHNSPLHF
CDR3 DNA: TGTGCCAGCAGTTTGGGACATAATTCACCCCTCCACTTT

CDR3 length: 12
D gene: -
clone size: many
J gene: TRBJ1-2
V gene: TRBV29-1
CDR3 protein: CSVAQGWDGYTF
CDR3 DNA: TGCAGCGTTGCCCAGGGTTGGGATGGCTACACCTTC

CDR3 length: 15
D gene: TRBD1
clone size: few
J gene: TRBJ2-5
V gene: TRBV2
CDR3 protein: CASSGQGPPGETQYF
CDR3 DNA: TGTGCCAGCAGTGGACAGGGCCCACCAGGAGAGACCCAGTACTTC

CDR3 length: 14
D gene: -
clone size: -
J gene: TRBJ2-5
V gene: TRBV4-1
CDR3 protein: CASSQRLGQETQYF
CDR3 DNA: TGCGCCAGCAGCCAACGGCTGGGCCAAGAGACCCAGTACTTC

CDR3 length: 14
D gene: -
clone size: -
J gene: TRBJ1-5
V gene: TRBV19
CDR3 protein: CASVDRDSNQPQHF
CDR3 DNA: TGTGCCAGCGTGGACAGAGATAGCAATCAGCCCCAGCATTTT

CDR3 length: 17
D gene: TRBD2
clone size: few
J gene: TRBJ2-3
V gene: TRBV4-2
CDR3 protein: CASSQEGWTSGGDTQYF
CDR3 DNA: TGTGCCAGCAGCCAAGAAGGATGGACTAGCGGGGGGGATACGCAGTATTTT

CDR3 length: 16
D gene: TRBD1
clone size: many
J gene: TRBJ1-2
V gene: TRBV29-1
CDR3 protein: CSVDSGQGALNYGYTF
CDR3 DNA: TGCAGCGTTGACAGCGGACAGGGGGCCTTGAACTATGGCTACACCTTC

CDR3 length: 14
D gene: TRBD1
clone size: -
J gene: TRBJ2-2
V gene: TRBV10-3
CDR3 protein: CAKPRDRETGELFF
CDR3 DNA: TGTGCCAAGCCCCGGGACAGGGAAACCGGGGAGCTGTTTTTT

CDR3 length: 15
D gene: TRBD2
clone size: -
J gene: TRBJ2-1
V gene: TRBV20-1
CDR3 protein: CSASPSGTSQETQFF
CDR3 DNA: TGCAGTGCTAGTCCTAGCGGTACTTCACAAGAGACCCAGTTCTTC

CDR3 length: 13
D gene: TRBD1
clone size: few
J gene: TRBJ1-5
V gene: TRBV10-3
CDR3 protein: CATGQALNQPQHF
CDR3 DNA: TGTGCCACCGGACAGGCTCTCAATCAGCCCCAGCATTTT

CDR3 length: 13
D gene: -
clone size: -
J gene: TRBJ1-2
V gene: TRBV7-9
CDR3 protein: CASSLRRVEGYTF
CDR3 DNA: TGTGCCAGCAGCTTGCGCAGGGTGGAAGGCTACACCTTC

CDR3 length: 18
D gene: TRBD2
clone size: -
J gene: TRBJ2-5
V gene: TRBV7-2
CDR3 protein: CASSLGLRGGLGLDEQYF
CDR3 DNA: TGTGCCAGCAGCTTAGGGTTGCGGGGGGGCCTAGGTCTTGATGAGCAGTACTTC